One sample yielded the 2 T cell receptor beta chains listed below, sequenced in a study of control samples from healthy donors and cancer patients. TCRdb's copy holds only in-frame clones and misses some; the assay was immunoSEQ multiplex PCR. Here the sample spans approximately 150,000 clones, 92% being singletons. Material for sequencing was blood. These receptors came from a woman younger than 45 in good health.

The rearrangement joins TRBV18 to TRBJ2-5; TRBD1 aligns across 9 bases. The CDR3 extends over 14 amino acids. Per the germline V gene, CDR1 is KGHSH and CDR2 is LQKENI. V shed 0 bases, J shed 4 bases, and the junction held 0 bases outside the gene matches. The CDR3 DNA is TGTGCCAGCTCACCACCGGGACAGGGAGAGACCCAGTACTTC. Translation gives CASSPPGQGETQYF.

This clone was seen a few times. V is TRBV5-1 and J is TRBJ2-2; 7 bases map to TRBD2. V lost 0 bases, J lost 7 bases, and 6 bases stayed unmatched. CDR3 length: 15 amino acids. The germline gives CDR1 SGHRS, CDR2 YFSETQ. This chain's CDR3 is CASSLEGGRYGELFF. The DNA for the CDR3 is TGCGCCAGCAGCTTGGAGGGCGGGAGATACGGGGAGCTGTTTTTT.